These T cell receptor beta chains were read from a single sample in a study of OX40 agonist ivuxolimab in advanced cancers. Clones were sequenced by immunoSEQ multiplex PCR, and TCRdb holds only the in-frame ones, with some missing. The repertoire has tens of thousands of clones, 75% to 95% of them found once; the top ten carry less than 6%. The specimen was CD4+ or CD8+ T cells sorted from blood, collected in a trial of the OX40 agonist ivuxolimab. The receptors were sampled from an adult with an advanced solid tumor such as melanoma, head and neck, liver or kidney cancer. Both conserved end residues are trimmed from each CDR3.

TRBJ2-3	TRBV11-3	11	ASSLGSQGTQY
TRBJ2-6	TRBV19	14	ASRDRGSSGANVLT
TRBJ1-2	TRBV7-6	12	ASSLAHQGKGYT
TRBJ2-5	TRBV9	11	ASSPGTQETQY
TRBJ1-4	TRBV15	10	ATSRGSGKLF
TRBJ1-6	TRBV5-4	13	ASSRTGGAYSPLH
TRBJ2-5	TRBV9	11	ASSVGVMGTQY
TRBJ1-2	TRBV30	11	AWSYSALYGYT
TRBJ2-3	TRBV5-4	11	ASGGDSCSTQY
TRBJ2-7	TRBV14	12	ASSQMSYTYEQY
TRBJ2-7	TRBV28	10	ASSAGRYEQY
TRBJ1-2	TRBV6-5	11	ASSADRDRGYT
TRBJ1-2	TRBV5-8	13	ASSLGQLTNYGYT
TRBJ2-2	TRBV19	14	ASKGRGQRNTGELF
TRBJ1-4	TRBV7-6	14	ASSSGQGGFNEKLF
TRBJ2-5	TRBV28	14	ASSFEGGNRGETQY
TRBJ2-7	TRBV6-6	13	ASSYSTGDPYEQY
TRBJ2-1	TRBV7-8	16	ASSFGVSRELFFSEQF
TRBJ2-3	TRBV6-1	10	ASKDLRDTQY
TRBJ1-1	TRBV5-1	12	ASSASQGLTEAF
TRBJ2-3	TRBV7-6	16	ASSLIGVGDRLTDTQY
TRBJ1-5	TRBV19	14	ASSIFPGNSNQPQH
TRBJ2-7	TRBV11-2	10	ASSLGAYEQY